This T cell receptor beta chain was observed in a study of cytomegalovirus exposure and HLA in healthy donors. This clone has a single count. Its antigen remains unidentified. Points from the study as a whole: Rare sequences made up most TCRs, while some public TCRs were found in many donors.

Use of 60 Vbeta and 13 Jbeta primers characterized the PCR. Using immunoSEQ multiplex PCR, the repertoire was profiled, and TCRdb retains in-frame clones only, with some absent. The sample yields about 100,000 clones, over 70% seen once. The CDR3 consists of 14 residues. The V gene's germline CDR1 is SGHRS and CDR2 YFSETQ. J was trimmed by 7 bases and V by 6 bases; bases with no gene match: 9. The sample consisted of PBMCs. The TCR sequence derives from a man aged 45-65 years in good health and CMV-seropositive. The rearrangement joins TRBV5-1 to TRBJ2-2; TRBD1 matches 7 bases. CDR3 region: CASTIGGVGGELFF. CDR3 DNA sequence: TGCGCCAGCACAATAGGGGGCGTTGGCGGGGAGCTGTTTTTT.